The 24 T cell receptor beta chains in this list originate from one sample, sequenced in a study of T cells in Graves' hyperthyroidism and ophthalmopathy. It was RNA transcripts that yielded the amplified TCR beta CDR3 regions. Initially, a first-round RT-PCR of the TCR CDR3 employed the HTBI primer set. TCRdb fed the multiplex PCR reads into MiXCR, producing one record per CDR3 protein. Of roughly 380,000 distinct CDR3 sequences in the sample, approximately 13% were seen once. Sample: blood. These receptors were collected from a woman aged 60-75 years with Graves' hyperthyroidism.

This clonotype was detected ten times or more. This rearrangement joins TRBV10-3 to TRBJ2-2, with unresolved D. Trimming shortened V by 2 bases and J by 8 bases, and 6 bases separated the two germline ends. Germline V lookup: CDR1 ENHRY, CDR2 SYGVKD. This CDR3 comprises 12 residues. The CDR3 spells CAISEEMGELFF. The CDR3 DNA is TGTGCCATCAGTGAGGAGATGGGGGAGCTGTTTTTT.

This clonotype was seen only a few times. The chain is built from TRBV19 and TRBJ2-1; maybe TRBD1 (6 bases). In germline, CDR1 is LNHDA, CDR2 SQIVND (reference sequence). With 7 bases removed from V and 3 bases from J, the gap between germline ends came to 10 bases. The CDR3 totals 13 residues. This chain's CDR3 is CASKTGHYNEQFF. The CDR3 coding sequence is TGTGCCAGTAAAACAGGGCACTACAATGAGCAGTTCTTC.

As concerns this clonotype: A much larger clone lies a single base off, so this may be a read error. The CDR3 sequence: CSARGRAKLFF. In nucleotides, the CDR3 is TGCAGTGCAAGAGGGCGCGCAAAACTGTTTTTT. This chain joins TRBV20-1 and TRBJ1-4; no definite D call. This CDR3 comprises 11 residues. CDR1 and CDR2 from the germline V gene are DFQATT and SNEGSKA (reference sequence).

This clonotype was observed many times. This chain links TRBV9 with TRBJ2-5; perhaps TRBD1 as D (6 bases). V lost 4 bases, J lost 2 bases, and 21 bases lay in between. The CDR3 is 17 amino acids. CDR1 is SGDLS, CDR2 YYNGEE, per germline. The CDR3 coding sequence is TGTGCCAGCAGCACCCGCCGGGACATCCAAGGGCAAGAGACCCAGTACTTC. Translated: CASSTRRDIQGQETQYF.

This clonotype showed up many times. The CDR3 protein is CASSPPVGTTDTQYF. The CDR3, as DNA: TGTGCCAGCTCACCACCGGTAGGAACCACAGATACGCAGTATTTT. The chain combines TRBV18 with TRBJ2-3; D remains ambiguous. Per germline, CDR1 KGHSH and CDR2 LQKENI. This CDR3 spans 15 amino acids. Between the trimmed V and J ends, which lost 0 bases and 2 bases, there was a span of 9 bases.

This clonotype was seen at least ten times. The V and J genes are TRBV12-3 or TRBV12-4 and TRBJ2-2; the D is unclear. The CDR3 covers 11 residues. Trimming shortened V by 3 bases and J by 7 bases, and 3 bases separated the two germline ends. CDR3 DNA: TGTGCCAGCAGTTTCGTCGGGGAGCTGTTTTTT. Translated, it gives CASSFVGELFF.

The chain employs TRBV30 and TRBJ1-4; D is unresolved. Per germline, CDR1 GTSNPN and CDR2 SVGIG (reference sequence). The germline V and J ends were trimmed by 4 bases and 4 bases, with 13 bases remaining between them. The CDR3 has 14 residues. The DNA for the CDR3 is TGTGCCTGGACTGTAACCGGATATAATGAAAAACTGTTTTTT. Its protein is CAWTVTGYNEKLFF.

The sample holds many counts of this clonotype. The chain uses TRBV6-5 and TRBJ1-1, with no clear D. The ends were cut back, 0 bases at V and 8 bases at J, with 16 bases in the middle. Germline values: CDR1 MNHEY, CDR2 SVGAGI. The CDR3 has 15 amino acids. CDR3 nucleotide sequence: TGTGCCAGCAGTTACTCGTTTACGAGTTCTCGGGAAGCTTTCTTT. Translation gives CASSYSFTSSREAFF.

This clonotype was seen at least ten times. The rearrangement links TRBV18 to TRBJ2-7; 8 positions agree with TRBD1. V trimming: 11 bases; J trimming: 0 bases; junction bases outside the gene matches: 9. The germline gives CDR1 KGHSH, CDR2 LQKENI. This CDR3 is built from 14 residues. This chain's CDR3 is CASGRDRSSYEQYF. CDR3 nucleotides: TGTGCCTCTGGCAGGGACAGGAGCTCCTACGAGCAGTACTTC.

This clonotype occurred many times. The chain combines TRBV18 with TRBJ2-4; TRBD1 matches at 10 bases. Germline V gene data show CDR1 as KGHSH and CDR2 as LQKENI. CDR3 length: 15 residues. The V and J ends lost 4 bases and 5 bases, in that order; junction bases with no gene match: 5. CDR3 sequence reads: CASSLTGTGENIQYF. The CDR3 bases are TGTGCCAGCTCACTCACGGGGACAGGGGAAAACATTCAGTACTTC.

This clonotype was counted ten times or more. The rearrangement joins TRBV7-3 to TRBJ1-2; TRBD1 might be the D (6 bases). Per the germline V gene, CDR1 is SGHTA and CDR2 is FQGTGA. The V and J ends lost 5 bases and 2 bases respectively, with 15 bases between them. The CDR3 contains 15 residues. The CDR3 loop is CASSDYQGMNYGYTF. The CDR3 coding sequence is TGTGCCAGCAGCGATTACCAGGGGATGAACTATGGCTACACCTTC.

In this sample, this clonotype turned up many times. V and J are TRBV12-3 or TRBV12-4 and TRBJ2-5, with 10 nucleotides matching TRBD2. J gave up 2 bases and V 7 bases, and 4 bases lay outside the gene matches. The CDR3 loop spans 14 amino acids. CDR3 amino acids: CASILAGEQETQYF. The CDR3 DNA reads TGTGCCAGCATTCTAGCGGGAGAACAAGAGACCCAGTACTTC.

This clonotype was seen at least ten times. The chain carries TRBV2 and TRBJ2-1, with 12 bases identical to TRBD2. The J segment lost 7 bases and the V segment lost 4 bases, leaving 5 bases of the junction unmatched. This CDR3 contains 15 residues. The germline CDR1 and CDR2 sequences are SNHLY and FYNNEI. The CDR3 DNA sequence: TGTGCCAGCAGTGCTAGCGGGAGGGCAGGGAATGAGCAGTTCTTC. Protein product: CASSASGRAGNEQFF. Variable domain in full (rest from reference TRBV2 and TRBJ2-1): EPEVTQTPSHQVTQMGQEVILRCVPISNHLYFYWYRQILGQKVEFLVSFYNNEISEKSEIFDDQFSVERPDGSNFTLKIRSTKLEDSAMYFCASSASGRAGNEQFFGPGTRLTVL.

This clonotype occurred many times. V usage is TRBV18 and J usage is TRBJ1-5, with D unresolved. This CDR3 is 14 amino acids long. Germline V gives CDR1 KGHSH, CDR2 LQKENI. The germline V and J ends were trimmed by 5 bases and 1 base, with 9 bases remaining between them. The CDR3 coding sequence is TGTGCCAGCTCATTGCTGGGGAGCAATCAGCCCCAGCATTTT. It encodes CASSLLGSNQPQHF.

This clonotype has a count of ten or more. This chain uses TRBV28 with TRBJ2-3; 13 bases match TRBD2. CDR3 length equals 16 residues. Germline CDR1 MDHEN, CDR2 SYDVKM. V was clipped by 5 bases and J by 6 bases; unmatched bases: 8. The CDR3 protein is CASSPRTSGRGDTQYF. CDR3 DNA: TGTGCCAGCAGTCCCCGGACTAGCGGGAGAGGTGATACGCAGTATTTT.

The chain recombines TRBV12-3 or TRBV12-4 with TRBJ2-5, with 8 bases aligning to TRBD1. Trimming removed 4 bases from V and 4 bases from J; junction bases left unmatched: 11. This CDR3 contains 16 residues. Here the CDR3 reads CASSSAGTGGAETQYF. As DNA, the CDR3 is TGTGCCAGCAGTTCCGCCGGGACAGGCGGGGCAGAGACCCAGTACTTC.

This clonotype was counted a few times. CDR3 sequence reads: CASSPVASGPNEQFF. In DNA, the CDR3 is TGTGCCAGCAGCCCAGTGGCTAGCGGGCCCAATGAGCAGTTCTTC. The genes are TRBV7-6 and TRBJ2-1; 8 nucleotides align to TRBD2. From germline, CDR1 is SGHVS and CDR2 FNYEAQ. Losses at the gene ends were 5 bases for V and 6 bases for J; bases not matched to a gene: 9. The CDR3 totals 15 residues.

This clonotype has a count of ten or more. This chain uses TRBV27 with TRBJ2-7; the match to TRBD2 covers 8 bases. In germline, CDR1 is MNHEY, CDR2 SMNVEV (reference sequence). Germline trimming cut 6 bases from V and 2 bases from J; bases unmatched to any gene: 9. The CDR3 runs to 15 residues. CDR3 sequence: CASSPSGSGTYEQYF. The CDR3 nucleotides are TGTGCCAGCAGCCCCTCGGGTAGCGGGACCTACGAGCAGTACTTC.

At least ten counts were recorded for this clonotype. This CDR3 reads CASSLGLHYEQYF. CDR3 DNA: TGTGCCAGCAGCTTAGGACTCCACTACGAGCAGTACTTC. V and J are TRBV7-2 and TRBJ2-7; D not resolved. The CDR3 spans 13 residues. Germline CDR1 SGHTA, CDR2 FQGNSA. V gave up 1 base and J gave up 3 bases, with 7 bases separating them.

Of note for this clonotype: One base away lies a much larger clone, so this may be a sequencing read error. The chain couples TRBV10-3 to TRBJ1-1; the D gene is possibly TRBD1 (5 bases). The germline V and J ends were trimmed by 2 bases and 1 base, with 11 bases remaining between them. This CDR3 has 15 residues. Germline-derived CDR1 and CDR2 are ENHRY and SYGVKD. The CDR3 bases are TGTGCCATCAGTGAGGGGGGACCTCAGAACACTGAAGCTTTCTTT. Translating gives CAISEGGPQNTEAFF.

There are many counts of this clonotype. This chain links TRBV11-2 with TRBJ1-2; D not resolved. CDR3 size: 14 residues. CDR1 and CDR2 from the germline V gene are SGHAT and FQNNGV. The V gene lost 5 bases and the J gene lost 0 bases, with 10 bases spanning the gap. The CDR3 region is CASSRLGTNYGYTF. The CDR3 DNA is TGTGCCAGCAGCCGACTAGGAACTAACTATGGCTACACCTTC.

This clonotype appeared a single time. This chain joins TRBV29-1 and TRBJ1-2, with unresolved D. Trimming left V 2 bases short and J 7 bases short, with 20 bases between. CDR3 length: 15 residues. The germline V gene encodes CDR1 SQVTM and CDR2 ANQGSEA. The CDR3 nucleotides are TGCAGCGTTGAAACTTTCCAAAGGACCCGGGGTGGCTACACCTTC. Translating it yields CSVETFQRTRGGYTF. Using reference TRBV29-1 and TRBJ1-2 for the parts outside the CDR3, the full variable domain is SAVISQKPSRDICQRGTSLTIQCQVDSQVTMMFWYRQQPGQSLTLIATANQGSEATYESGFVIDKFPISRPNLTFSTLTVSNMSPEDSSIYLCSVETFQRTRGGYTFGSGTRLTVV.

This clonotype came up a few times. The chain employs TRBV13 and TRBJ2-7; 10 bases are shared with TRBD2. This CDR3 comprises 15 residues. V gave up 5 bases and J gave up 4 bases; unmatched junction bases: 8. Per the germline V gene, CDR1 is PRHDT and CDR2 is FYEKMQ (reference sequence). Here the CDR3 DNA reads TGTGCCAGCAGCCGTATAGCGGGAGGTACATACGAGCAGTACTTC. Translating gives CASSRIAGGTYEQYF.

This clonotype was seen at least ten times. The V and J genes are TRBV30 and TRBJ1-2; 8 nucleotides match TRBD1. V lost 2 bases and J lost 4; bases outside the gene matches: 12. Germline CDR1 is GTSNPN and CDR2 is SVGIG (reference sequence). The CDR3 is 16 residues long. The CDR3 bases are TGTGCCTGGAGTCCCAGGGGGGCAGGGGGCCTCTATGGCTACACCTTC. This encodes CAWSPRGAGGLYGYTF.